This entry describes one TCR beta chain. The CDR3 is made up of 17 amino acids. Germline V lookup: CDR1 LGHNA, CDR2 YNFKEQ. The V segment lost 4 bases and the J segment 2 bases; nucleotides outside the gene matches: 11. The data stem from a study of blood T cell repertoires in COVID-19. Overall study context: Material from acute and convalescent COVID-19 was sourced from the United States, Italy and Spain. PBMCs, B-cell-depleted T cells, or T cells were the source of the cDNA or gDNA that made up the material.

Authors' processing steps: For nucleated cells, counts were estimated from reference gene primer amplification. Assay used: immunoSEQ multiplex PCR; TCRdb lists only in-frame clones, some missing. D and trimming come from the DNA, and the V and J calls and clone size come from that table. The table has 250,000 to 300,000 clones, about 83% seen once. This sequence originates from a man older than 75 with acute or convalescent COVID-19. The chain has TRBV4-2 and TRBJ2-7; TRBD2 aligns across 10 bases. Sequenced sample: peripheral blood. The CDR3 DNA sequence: TGTGCCAGCAGCCCGGGGGTTTTAGCGGGGGGCACCTACGAGCAGTACTTC. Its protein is CASSPGVLAGGTYEQYF.